This T cell receptor beta chain was recorded in a study of T cells in Graves' hyperthyroidism and ophthalmopathy. Each person with ophthalmopathy scored at least 3 on the Clinical Activity Score, reached NOSPECS grade 4 or higher, and had been ill under 3 months. In its sample, this clonotype was seen many times. Researchers took RNA transcripts and amplified the TCR beta CDR3 regions from them. When the TCR CDR3 underwent first-round RT-PCR, the HTBI primer set was used. In TCRdb, the multiplex PCR reads were re-called with MiXCR into one record per CDR3 protein. Here the sample spans approximately 300,000 distinct CDR3 sequences, 15% to 20% being singletons. Germline V CDR1 and CDR2: SGHRS, YFSETQ. This CDR3 contains 15 residues. Losses at the gene ends were 5 bases for V and 0 bases for J; bases not matched to a gene: 8.

The TCR originated in a woman aged 55 to 70 with Graves' ophthalmopathy. The sample was blood. The chain employs TRBV5-1 and TRBJ2-7, with 7 bases fitting TRBD1. The CDR3 region is CASRQGTAFSYEQYF. CDR3 nucleotide sequence: TGCGCCAGCAGACAGGGGACAGCCTTCTCCTACGAGCAGTACTTC.